The sequence of this T cell receptor (beta chain) was determined in a study of regulatory T cells in long-lasting Graves disease. Whole-study findings and limits: Persistent cases of Graves' showed reduced TCR diversity relative to newly diagnosed patients.

Points on this clonotype: Its target is unknown.

Described time point: newly diagnosed GD, antithyroid drugs for less than 3 months. Making the TCR library involved RNA that had been extracted from PBMCs. One endocrinology department in Xi'an, China, was where patients came from. With iRepertoire HTBI primers and Arm-PCR of CDR3 regions, TCR beta libraries were built. In TCRdb, the multiplex PCR reads were re-called with MiXCR into one record per CDR3 protein. There are around 480,000 distinct CDR3 sequences in the sample; 15% to 20% occur only once, and around a quarter lies in the top ten. The same data also went into a second study, on T cells in Graves' hyperthyroidism and ophthalmopathy.

The clonotype originates from a woman aged 40-65 years with Graves disease. The specimen was peripheral blood mononuclear cells (PBMCs), collected at new diagnosis, from a patient treated with antithyroid drugs.

The CDR3 reads CATSLPGISYEQYF. CDR3 nucleotide sequence: TGTGCCACCTCCTTACCAGGGATTTCTTACGAGCAGTACTTC. This chain joins TRBV7-9 and TRBJ2-7; the D gene is possibly TRBD1 (5 bases). V lost 10 bases and J 4 bases, leaving 20 bases between the germline ends. This CDR3 comprises 14 residues. Germline V lookup: CDR1 SEHNR, CDR2 FQNEAQ (reference sequence).